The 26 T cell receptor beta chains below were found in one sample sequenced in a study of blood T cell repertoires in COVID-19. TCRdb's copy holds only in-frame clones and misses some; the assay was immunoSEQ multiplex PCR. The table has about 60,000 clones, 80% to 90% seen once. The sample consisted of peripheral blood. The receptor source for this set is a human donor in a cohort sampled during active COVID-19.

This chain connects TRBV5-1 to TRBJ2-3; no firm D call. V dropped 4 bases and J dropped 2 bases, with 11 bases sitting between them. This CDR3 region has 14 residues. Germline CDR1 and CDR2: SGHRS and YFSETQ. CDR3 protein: CASSQEQDTDTQYF. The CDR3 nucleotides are TGCGCCAGCAGCCAAGAACAAGACACAGATACGCAGTATTTT. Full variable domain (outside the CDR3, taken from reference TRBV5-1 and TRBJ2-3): KAGVTQTPRYLIKTRGQQVTLSCSPISGHRSVSWYQQTPGQGLQFLFEYFSETQRNKGNFPGRFSGRQFSNSRSEMNVSTLELGDSALYLCASSQEQDTDTQYFGPGTRLTVL.

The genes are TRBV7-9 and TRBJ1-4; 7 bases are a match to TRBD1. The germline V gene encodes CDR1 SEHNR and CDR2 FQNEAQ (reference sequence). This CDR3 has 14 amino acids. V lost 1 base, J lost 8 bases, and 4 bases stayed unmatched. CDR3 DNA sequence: TGTGCCAGCAGCTTAGAGGGGGCTTCAGAAAAACTGTTTTTT. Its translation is CASSLEGASEKLFF.

DNA of the CDR3: TGTGCCTGGAGTGTAGGCGGGACCTACGAGCAGTACTTC. Amino acids: CAWSVGGTYEQYF. The chain recombines TRBV30 with TRBJ2-7, with D maybe TRBD2 (6 bases). The CDR3 contains 13 residues. The germline V gene has CDR1 GTSNPN and CDR2 SVGIG (reference sequence). The V end lost 0 bases, the J end lost 2 bases, and 8 bases lay between the germline ends.

The CDR3 DNA is TGTGCCAGCAGTGCTGCACAGGGGCCCCGCTCTGGGGCCAACGTCCTGACTTTC. Translation: CASSAAQGPRSGANVLTF. The genes are TRBV6-1 and TRBJ2-6; 7 positions match TRBD1. The J segment lost 0 bases and the V segment lost 4 bases, leaving 9 bases of the junction unmatched. The CDR3 totals 18 residues. Germline assignment: CDR1 MNHNS and CDR2 SASEGT.

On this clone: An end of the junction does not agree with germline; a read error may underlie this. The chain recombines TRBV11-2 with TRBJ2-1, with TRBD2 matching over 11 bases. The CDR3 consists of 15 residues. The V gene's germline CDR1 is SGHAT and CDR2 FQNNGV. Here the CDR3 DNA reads TGTGCCAGCAGGTTAGGGACTAGCGGAAACAATGAGCAGTTCTTC. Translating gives CASRLGTSGNNEQFF.

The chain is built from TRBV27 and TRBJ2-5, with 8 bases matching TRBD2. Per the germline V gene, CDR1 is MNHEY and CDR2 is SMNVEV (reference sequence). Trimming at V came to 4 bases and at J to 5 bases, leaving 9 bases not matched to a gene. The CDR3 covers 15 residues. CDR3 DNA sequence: TGTGCCAGCAGTTACCGGACTAGCTTTAGGGAGACCCAGTACTTC. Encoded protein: CASSYRTSFRETQYF.

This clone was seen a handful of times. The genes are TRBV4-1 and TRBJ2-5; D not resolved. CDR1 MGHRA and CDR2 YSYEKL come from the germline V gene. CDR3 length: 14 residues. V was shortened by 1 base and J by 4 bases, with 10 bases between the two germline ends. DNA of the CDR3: TGCGCCAGCAGCCAAGTGAGCGATGGAGAGACCCAGTACTTC. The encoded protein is CASSQVSDGETQYF.

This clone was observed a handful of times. CDR3 region: CASGPGFYNSPLHF. CDR3 bases: TGTGCCAGCGGCCCGGGATTCTATAATTCACCCCTCCACTTT. The rearrangement joins TRBV6-5 to TRBJ1-6, with D unresolved. The germline V and J ends were trimmed by 8 bases and 3 bases, with 11 bases remaining between them. The CDR3 is made up of 14 amino acids. Germline CDR1 reads MNHEY; CDR2 reads SVGAGI.

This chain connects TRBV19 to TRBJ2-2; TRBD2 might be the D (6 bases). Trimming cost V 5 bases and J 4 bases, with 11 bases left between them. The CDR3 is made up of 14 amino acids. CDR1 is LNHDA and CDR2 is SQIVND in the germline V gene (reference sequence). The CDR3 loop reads CASSFSGFTGELFF. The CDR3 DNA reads TGTGCCAGTAGTTTTAGCGGTTTCACCGGGGAGCTGTTTTTT.

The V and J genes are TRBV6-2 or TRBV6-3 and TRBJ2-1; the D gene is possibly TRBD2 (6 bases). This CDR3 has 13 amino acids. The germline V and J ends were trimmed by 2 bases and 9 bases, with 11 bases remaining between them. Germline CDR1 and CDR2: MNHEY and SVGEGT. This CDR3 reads CASSYVGTGEQFF. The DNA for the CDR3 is TGTGCCAGCAGTTACGTAGGGACTGGTGAGCAGTTCTTC.

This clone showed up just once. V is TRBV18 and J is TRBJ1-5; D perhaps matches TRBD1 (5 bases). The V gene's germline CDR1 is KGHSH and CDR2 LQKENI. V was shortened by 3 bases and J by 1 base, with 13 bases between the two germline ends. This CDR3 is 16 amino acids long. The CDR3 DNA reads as TGTGCCAGCTCACCCGGGACTTACGGGAGCAATCAGCCCCAGCATTTT. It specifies CASSPGTYGSNQPQHF.

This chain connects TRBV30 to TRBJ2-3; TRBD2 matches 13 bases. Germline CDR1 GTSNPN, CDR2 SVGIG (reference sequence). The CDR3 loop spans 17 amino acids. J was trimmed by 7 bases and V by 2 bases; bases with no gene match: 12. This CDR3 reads CAWSSLGLAGRLNTQYF. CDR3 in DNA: TGTGCCTGGAGTTCGTTGGGACTAGCGGGACGATTAAATACGCAGTATTTT.

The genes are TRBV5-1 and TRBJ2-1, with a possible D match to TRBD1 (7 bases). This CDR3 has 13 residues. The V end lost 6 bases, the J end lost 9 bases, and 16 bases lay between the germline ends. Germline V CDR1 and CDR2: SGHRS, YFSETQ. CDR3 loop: CASKRGGGVEQFF. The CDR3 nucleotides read TGCGCCAGCAAGAGAGGGGGCGGGGTTGAGCAGTTCTTC.

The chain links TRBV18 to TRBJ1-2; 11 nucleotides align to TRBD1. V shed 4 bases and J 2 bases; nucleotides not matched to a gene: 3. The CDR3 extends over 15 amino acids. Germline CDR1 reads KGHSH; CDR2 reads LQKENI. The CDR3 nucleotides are TGTGCCAGCTCACGACGGACAGGGGGCAACTATGGCTACACCTTC. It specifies CASSRRTGGNYGYTF.

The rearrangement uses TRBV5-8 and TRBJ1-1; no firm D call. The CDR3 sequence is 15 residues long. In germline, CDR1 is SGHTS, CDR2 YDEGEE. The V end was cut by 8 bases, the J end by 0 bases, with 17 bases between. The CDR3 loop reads CASGAAGKMNTEAFF. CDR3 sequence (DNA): TGTGCCAGTGGCGCGGCGGGGAAGATGAACACTGAAGCTTTCTTT.

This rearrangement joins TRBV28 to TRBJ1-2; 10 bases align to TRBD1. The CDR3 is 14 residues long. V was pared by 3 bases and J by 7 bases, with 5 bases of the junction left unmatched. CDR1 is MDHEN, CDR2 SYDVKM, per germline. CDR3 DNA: TGTGCCAGCAGTTTGACAGGGGGCGCGTTTGGCTACACCTTC. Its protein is CASSLTGGAFGYTF.

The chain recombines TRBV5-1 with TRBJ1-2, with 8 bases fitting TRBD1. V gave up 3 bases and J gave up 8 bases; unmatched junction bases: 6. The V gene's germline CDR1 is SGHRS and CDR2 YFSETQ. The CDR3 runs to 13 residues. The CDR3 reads CASSSDRVWGYTF. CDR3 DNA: TGCGCCAGCAGCTCGGACAGGGTCTGGGGCTACACCTTC.

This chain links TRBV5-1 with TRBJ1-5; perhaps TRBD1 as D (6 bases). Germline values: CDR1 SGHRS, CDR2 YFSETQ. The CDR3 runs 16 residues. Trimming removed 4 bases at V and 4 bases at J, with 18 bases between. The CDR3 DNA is TGCGCCAGCAGCCCGCGCCCCAGGGGCTCTAATCAGCCCCAGCATTTT. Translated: CASSPRPRGSNQPQHF.

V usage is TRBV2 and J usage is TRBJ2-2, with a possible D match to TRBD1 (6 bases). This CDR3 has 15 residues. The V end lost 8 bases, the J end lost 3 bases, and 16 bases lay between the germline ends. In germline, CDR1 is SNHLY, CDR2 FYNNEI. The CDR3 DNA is TGTGCCAGCGACGCACAGGGATGGTACACCGGGGAGCTGTTTTTT. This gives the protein CASDAQGWYTGELFF.

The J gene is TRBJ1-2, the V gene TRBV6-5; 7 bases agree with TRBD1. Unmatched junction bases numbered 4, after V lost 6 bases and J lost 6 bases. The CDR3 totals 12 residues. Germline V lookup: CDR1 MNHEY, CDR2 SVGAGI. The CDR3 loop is CASRGTVDGYTF. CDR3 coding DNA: TGTGCCAGCAGGGGGACAGTCGATGGCTACACCTTC.

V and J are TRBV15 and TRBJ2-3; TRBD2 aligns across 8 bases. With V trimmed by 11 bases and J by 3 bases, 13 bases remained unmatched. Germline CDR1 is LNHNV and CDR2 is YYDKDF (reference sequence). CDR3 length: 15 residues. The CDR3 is CAAGGAGGQTDTQYF. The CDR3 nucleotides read TGTGCCGCCGGTGGTGCGGGAGGTCAGACAGATACGCAGTATTTT.

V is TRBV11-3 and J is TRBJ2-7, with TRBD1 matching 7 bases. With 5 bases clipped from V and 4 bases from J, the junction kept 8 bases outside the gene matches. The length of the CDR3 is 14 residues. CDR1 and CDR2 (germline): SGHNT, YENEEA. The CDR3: CASSPGGGVYEQYF. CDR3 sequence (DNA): TGTGCCAGCAGCCCAGGGGGTGGCGTATACGAGCAGTACTTC.

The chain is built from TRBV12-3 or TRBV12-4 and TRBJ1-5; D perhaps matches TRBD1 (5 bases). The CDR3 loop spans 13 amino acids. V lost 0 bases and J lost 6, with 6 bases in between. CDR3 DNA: TGTGCCAGCAGTTTAGCGGGGGGTCAGCCCCAGCATTTT. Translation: CASSLAGGQPQHF.

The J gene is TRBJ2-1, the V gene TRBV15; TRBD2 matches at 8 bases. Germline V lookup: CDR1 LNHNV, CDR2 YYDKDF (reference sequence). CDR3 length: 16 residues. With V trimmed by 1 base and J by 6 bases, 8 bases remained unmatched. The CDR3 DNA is TGTGCCACCAGCAGAGGCCCAGCGGGGGCCCCCAATGAGCAGTTCTTC. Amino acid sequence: CATSRGPAGAPNEQFF.

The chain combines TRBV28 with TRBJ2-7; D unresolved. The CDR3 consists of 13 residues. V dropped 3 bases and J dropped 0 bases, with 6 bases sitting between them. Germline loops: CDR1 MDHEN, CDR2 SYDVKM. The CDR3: CASSFASSYEQYF. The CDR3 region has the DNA TGTGCCAGCAGTTTCGCCAGCTCCTACGAGCAGTACTTC. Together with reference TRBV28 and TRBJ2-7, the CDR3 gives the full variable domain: DVKVTQSSRYLVKRTGEKVFLECVQDMDHENMFWYRQDPGLGLRLIYFSYDVKMKEKGDIPEGYSVSREKKERFSLILESASTNQTSMYLCASSFASSYEQYFGPGTRLTVT.

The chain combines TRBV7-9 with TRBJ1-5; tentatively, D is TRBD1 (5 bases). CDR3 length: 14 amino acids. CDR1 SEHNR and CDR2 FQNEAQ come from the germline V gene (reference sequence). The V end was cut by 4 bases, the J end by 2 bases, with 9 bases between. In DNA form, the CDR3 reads TGTGCCAGCAGCTCAACAGGTCGCAATCAGCCCCAGCATTTT. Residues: CASSSTGRNQPQHF.